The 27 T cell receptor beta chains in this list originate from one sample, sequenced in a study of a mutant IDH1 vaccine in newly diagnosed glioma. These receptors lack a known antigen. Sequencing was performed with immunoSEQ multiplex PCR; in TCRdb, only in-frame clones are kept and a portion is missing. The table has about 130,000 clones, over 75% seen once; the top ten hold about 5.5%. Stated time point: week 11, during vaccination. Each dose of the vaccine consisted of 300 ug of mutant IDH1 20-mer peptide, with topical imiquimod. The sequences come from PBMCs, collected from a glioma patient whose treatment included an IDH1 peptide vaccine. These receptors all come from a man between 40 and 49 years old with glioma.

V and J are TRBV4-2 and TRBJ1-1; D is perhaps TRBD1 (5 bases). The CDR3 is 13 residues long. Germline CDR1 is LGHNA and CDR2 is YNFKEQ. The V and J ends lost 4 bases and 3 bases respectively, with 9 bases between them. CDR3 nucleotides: TGTGCCAGCAGCCCGACAGTGTACACTGAAGCTTTCTTT. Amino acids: CASSPTVYTEAFF.

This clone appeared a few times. The CDR3 region is CASRWTGVNNEQFF. The DNA for the CDR3 is TGTGCCAGTAGGTGGACGGGAGTTAACAATGAGCAGTTCTTC. This chain connects TRBV19 to TRBJ2-1, with D possibly TRBD2 on 6 matching bases. This CDR3 is built from 14 residues. V dropped 6 bases and J dropped 5 bases, with 14 bases sitting between them. CDR1 and CDR2 from the germline V gene are LNHDA and SQIVND (reference sequence).

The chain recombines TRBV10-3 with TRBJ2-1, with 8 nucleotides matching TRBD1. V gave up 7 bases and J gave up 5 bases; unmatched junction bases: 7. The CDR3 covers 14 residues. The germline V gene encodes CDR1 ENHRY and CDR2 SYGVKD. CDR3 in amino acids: CAIKSDRVNNEQFF. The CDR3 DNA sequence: TGTGCCATCAAGTCGGACAGGGTAAACAATGAGCAGTTCTTC.

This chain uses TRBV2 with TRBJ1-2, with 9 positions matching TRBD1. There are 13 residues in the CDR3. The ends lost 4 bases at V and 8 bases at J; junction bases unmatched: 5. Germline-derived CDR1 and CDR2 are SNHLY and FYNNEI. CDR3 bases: TGTGCCAGCAGTGTAACAGGGGGCGAGGGCTACACCTTC. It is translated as CASSVTGGEGYTF.

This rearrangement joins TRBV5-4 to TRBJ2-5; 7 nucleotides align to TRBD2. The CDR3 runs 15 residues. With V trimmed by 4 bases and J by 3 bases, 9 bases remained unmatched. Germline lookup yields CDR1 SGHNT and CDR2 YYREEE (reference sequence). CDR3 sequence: CASSARTSLEETQYF. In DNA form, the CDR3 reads TGTGCCAGCAGCGCCCGGACTAGTTTAGAAGAGACCCAGTACTTC. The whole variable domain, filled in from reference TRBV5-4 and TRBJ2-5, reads ETGVTQSPTHLIKTRGQQVTLRCSSQSGHNTVSWYQQALGQGPQFIFQYYREEENGRGNFPPRFSGLQFPNYSSELNVNALELDDSALYLCASSARTSLEETQYFGPGTRLLVL.

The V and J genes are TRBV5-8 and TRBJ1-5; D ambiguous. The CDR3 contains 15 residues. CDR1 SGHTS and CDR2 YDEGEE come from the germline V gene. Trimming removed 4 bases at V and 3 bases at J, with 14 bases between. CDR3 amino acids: CASSQGLKINQPQHF. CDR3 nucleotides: TGTGCCAGCAGCCAAGGGCTGAAAATCAATCAGCCCCAGCATTTT.

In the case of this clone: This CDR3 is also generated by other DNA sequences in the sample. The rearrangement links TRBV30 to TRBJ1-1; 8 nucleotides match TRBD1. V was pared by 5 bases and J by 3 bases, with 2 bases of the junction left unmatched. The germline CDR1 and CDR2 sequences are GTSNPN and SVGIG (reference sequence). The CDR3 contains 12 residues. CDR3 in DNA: TGTGCCTGGTCGGACAGGGACACTGAAGCTTTCTTT. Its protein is CAWSDRDTEAFF.

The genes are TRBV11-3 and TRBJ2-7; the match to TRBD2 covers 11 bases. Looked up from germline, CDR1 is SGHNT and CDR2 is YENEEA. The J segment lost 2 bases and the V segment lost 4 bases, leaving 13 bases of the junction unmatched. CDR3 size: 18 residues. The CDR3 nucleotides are TGTGCCAGCAGCTGTTCCGGGACTAGCGGCAGAGATCCCTACGAGCAGTACTTC. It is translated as CASSCSGTSGRDPYEQYF.

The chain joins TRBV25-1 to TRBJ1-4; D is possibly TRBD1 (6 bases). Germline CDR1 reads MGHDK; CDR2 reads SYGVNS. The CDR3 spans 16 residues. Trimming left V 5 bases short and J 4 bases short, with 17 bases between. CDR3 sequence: CASSSRVTGINEKLFF. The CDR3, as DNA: TGTGCCAGCAGTTCACGCGTAACAGGGATTAATGAAAAACTGTTTTTT.

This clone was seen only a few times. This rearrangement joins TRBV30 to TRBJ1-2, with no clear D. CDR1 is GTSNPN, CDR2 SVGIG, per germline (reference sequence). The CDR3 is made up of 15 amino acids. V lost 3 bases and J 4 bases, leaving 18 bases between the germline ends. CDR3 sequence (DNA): TGTGCCTGGAGCAAAAGGGCATCGGTTTTCTATGGCTACACCTTC. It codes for CAWSKRASVFYGYTF.

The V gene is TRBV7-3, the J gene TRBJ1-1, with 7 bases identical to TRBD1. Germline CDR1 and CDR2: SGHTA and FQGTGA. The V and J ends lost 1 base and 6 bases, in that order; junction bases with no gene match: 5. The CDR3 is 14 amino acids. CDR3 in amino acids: CASSLMGRGSEAFF. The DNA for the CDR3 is TGTGCCAGCAGCTTAATGGGCAGGGGGTCTGAAGCTTTCTTT.

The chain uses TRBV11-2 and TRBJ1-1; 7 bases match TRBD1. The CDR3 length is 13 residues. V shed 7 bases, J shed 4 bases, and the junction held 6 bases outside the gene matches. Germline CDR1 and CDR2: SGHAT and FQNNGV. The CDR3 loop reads CASTQGGFTEAFF. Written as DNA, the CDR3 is TGTGCCAGCACCCAGGGGGGGTTCACTGAAGCTTTCTTT.

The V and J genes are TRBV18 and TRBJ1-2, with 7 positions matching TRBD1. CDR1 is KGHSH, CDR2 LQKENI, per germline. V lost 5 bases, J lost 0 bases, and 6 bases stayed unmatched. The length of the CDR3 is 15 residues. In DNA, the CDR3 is TGTGCCAGCTCAACTCGGGACAGCGCTAACTATGGCTACACCTTC. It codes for CASSTRDSANYGYTF.

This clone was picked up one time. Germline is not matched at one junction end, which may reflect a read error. Here the CDR3 DNA reads TGTGCCAGCAGCAACCGGAGGGCTGGCCACACCTTC. Amino acids: CASSNRRAGHTF. V and J are TRBV11-2 and TRBJ1-2; no clear D gene. Germline CDR1 and CDR2: SGHAT and FQNNGV. CDR3 length equals 12 residues.

The CDR3 is CASTFQTASNQPQHF. As DNA, the CDR3 is TGTGCCAGCACCTTCCAGACAGCTAGCAATCAGCCCCAGCATTTT. This chain connects TRBV6-1 to TRBJ1-5, with D possibly TRBD1 on 5 matching bases. The CDR3 loop spans 15 amino acids. Per germline, CDR1 MNHNS and CDR2 SASEGT. With 7 bases removed from V and 0 bases from J, the gap between germline ends came to 13 bases.

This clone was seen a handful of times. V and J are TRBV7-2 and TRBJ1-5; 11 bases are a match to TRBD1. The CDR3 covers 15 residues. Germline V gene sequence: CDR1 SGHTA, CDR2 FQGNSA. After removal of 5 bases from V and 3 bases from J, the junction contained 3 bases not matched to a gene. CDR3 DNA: TGTGCCAGCAGCCCTGGACAGGGGGCCAATCAGCCCCAGCATTTT. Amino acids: CASSPGQGANQPQHF.

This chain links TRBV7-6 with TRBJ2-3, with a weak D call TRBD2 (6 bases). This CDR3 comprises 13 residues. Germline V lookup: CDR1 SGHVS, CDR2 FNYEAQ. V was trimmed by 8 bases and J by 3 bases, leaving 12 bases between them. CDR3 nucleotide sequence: TGTGCCAGCGCGTCGGGACTTACAGATACGCAGTATTTT. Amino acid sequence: CASASGLTDTQYF.

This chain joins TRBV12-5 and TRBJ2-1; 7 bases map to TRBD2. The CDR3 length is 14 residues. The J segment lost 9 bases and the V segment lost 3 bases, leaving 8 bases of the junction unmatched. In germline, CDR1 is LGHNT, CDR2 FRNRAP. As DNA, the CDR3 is TGTGCTAGTGGTTTAAAGAGCGGGGAGGCTGAGCAGTTCTTC. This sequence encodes CASGLKSGEAEQFF.

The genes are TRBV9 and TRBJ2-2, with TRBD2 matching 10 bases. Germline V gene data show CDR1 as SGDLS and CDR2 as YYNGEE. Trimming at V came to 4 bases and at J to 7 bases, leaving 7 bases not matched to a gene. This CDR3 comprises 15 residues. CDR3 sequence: CASSPQRGGLGELFF. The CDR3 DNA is TGTGCCAGCAGCCCCCAGCGGGGGGGCCTCGGGGAGCTGTTTTTT.

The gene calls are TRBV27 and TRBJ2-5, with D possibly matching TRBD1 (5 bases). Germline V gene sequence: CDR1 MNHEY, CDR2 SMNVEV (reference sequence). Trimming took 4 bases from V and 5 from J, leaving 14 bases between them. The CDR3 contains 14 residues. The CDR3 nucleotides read TGTGCCAGCAGTTCCGCTGGGGCGAGGGAGACCCAGTACTTC. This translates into CASSSAGARETQYF.

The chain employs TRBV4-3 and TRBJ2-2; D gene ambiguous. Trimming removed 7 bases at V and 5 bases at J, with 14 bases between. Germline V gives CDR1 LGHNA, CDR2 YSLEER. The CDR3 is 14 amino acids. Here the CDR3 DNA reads TGCGCCAGCAAGGTCTCCTTGGGGACCGGGGAGCTGTTTTTT. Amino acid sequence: CASKVSLGTGELFF.

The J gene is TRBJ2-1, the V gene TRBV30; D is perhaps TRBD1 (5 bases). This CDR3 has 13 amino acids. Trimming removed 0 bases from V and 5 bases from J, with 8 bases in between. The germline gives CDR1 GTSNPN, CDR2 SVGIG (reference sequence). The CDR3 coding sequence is TGTGCCTGGAGTGTACGACAGAACAATGAGCAGTTCTTC. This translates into CAWSVRQNNEQFF.

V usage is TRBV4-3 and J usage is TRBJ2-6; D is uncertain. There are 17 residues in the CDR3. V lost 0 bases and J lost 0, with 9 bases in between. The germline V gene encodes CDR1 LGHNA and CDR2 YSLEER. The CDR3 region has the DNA TGCGCCAGCAGCCAAGACCCGGACGGCTCTGGGGCCAACGTCCTGACTTTC. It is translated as CASSQDPDGSGANVLTF.

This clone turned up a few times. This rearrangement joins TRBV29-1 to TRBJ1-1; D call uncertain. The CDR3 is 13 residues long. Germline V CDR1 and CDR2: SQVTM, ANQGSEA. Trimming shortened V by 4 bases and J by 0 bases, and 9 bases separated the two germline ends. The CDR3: CSVAPRLNTEAFF. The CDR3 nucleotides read TGCAGCGTTGCACCGAGGTTGAACACTGAAGCTTTCTTT.

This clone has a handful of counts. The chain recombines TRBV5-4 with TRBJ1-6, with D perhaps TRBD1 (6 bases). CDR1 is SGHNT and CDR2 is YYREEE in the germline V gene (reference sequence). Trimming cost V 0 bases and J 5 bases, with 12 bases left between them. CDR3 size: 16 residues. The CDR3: CASSLGGGGDNSPLHF. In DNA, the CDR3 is TGTGCCAGCAGCTTGGGGGGAGGGGGTGATAATTCACCCCTCCACTTT. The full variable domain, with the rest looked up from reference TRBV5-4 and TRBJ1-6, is ETGVTQSPTHLIKTRGQQVTLRCSSQSGHNTVSWYQQALGQGPQFIFQYYREEENGRGNFPPRFSGLQFPNYSSELNVNALELDDSALYLCASSLGGGGDNSPLHFGNGTRLTVT.

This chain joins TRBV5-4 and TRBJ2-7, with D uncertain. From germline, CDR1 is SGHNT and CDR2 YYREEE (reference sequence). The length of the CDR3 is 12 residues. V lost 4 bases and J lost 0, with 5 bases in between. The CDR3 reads CASSVSSYEQYF. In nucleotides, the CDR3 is TGTGCCAGCAGCGTTAGCTCCTACGAGCAGTACTTC.

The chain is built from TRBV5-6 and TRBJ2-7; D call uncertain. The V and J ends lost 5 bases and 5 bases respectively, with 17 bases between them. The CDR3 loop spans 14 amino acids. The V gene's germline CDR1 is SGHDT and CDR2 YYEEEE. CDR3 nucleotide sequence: TGTGCCAGCAGTTTGACCCCCCTAGGGAACGAGCAGTACTTC. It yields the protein CASSLTPLGNEQYF.